In its sample, the clone carrying this T cell receptor (beta chain) was seen a few times. In the authors' workflow: How many nucleated cells were present was estimated from reference gene primer amplification. The table came from immunoSEQ multiplex PCR; TCRdb's copy has only in-frame clones and leaves some out. V and J calls and clone size are copied from that table; D and trimming were computed from the DNA. The table shows 55,000 to 80,000 clones, with about 74% occurring only once. This specimen belongs to a study of blood T cell repertoires in COVID-19. Study as a whole: Spain, Italy and the United States supplied samples that represented acute and convalescent COVID-19.

This sequence originates from a woman older than 75 with acute or convalescent COVID-19. The source material was peripheral blood.

For the CDR3, the DNA is TGCGCCAGCAGCTTGGGGGACAGGACCTACGAGCAGTACTTC. Translating gives CASSLGDRTYEQYF. J is TRBJ2-7 and V is TRBV5-1, with 8 bases identical to TRBD1. The CDR3 runs to 14 residues. V trimming: 0 bases; J trimming: 2 bases; junction bases outside the gene matches: 1. The germline CDR1 and CDR2 sequences are SGHRS and YFSETQ. Together with reference TRBV5-1 and TRBJ2-7, the CDR3 gives the full variable domain: KAGVTQTPRYLIKTRGQQVTLSCSPISGHRSVSWYQQTPGQGLQFLFEYFSETQRNKGNFPGRFSGRQFSNSRSEMNVSTLELGDSALYLCASSLGDRTYEQYFGPGTRLTVT.